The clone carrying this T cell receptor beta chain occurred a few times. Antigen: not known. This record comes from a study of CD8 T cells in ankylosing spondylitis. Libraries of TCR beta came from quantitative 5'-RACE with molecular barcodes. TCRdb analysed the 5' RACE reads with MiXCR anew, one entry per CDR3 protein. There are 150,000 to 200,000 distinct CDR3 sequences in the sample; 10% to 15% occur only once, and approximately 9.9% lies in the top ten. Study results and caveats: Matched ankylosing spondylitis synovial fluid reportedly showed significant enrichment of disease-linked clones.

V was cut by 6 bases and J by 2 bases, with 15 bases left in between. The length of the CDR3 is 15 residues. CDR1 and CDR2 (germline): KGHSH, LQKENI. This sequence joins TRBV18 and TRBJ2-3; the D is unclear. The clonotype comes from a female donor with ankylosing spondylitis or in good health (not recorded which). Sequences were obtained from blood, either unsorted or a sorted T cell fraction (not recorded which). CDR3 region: CASSPTRANTDTQYF. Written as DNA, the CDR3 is TGTGCCAGCTCCCCTACTCGGGCGAACACAGATACGCAGTATTTT.